The clone carrying this T cell receptor beta chain was counted only a few times. A single record per CDR3 protein comes from TCRdb applying MiXCR to the PCR reads. This sample has 3,500 to 4,000 distinct CDR3 sequences, with around 69% found just once. This entry belongs to a study of CD4 and CD8 cells across lung adenocarcinoma regions. Localized lung adenocarcinoma, a non-small cell lung cancer, affected the donors. Input material: CD4+ T cells from the margin of a lung tumor. The TCR sequence derives from a male donor with lung adenocarcinoma. The CD4 and CD8 labels of this study may be unreliable.

The CDR3, as DNA: TGTGCCAGCAGTGAAGAGCCCCATGAGACCCAGTACTTC. It yields the protein CASSEEPHETQYF. The chain carries TRBV6-1 and TRBJ2-5, with no clear D. The CDR3 is 13 residues long. Germline V lookup: CDR1 MNHNS, CDR2 SASEGT. V lost 1 base to trimming and J lost 5 bases, with 8 bases between them.